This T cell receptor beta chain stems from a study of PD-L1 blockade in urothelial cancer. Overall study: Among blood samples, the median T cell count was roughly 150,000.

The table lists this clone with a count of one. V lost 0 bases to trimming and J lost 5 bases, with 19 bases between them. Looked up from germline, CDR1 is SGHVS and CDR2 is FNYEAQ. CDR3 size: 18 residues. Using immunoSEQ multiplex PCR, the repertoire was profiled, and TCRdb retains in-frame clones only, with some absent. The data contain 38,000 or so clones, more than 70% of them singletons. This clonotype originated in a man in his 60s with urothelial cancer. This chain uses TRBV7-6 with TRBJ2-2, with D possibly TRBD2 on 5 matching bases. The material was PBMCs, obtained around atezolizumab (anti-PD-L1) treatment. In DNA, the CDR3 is TGTGCCAGCAGCTTAGCGTGGAAGGAGGCGGGTAGGACCGGGGAGCTGTTTTTT. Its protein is CASSLAWKEAGRTGELFF. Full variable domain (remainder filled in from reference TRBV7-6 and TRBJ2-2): GAGVSQSPRYKVTKRGQDVALRCDPISGHVSLYWYRQALGQGPEFLTYFNYEAQQDKSGLPNDRFSAERPEGSISTLTIQRTEQRDSAMYRCASSLAWKEAGRTGELFFGEGSRLTVL.